A single sample gave rise to the 27 T cell receptor beta chains below, sequenced in a study of T cells after yellow fever vaccination. One entry per CDR3 protein results from TCRdb running MiXCR on the 5' RACE reads. The sample consists of some 500,000 distinct CDR3 sequences, about 14% of them appearing once. The sample here was PBMCs, taken on the day of the yellow fever booster vaccination. The receptors derive from a man aged 25-45 years who received the YFV17D yellow fever vaccine.

This clonotype was observed a few times. The chain couples TRBV12-3 or TRBV12-4 to TRBJ2-3; 7 bases line up with TRBD2. This CDR3 spans 13 amino acids. Trimming took 11 bases from V and 0 from J; bases not matched to a gene: 5. The CDR3 here is CAVTRGSTDTQYF. CDR3 nucleotide sequence: TGTGCCGTGACGCGGGGGAGCACAGATACGCAGTATTTT.

This chain connects TRBV7-2 to TRBJ2-7, with 9 nucleotides matching TRBD2. The CDR3 totals 16 residues. Trimming cost V 5 bases and J 5 bases; bases outside gene matches: 13. Germline-derived CDR1 and CDR2 are SGHTA and FQGNSA. Here the CDR3 reads CASSSVAGSSGNEQYF. CDR3 bases: TGTGCCAGCAGCAGCGTAGCCGGATCTAGCGGGAACGAGCAGTACTTC.

This clonotype was seen a few times. This sequence joins TRBV29-1 and TRBJ2-4; maybe TRBD1 (7 bases). The CDR3 runs 16 residues. Germline V CDR1 and CDR2: SQVTM, ANQGSEA. V lost 6 bases and J 2 bases, leaving 20 bases between the germline ends. CDR3: CSVASGGGVSKNIQYF. In nucleotides, the CDR3 is TGCAGCGTCGCATCAGGGGGAGGAGTGTCCAAAAACATTCAGTACTTC.

This clonotype was seen only a few times. The chain combines TRBV7-8 with TRBJ2-3; D remains unclear. Trimming removed 0 bases at V and 7 bases at J, with 11 bases between. This CDR3 region has 14 residues. Germline values: CDR1 SGHVS, CDR2 FQNEAQ. CDR3 coding DNA: TGTGCCAGCAGCTTAGCCCCGGGTGTGCATACGCAGTATTTT. Its protein product is CASSLAPGVHTQYF.

The table lists this clonotype with a few counts. The rearrangement links TRBV5-1 to TRBJ2-7; D uncertain. Germline lookup yields CDR1 SGHRS and CDR2 YFSETQ. Trimming removed 0 bases at V and 0 bases at J, with 10 bases between. The CDR3 totals 15 residues. The CDR3 sequence is CASSLDSVSSYEQYF. CDR3 coding DNA: TGCGCCAGCAGCTTGGATTCGGTGAGCTCCTACGAGCAGTACTTC.

The rearrangement links TRBV5-1 to TRBJ1-1; D ambiguous. This CDR3 contains 14 residues. The V end was cut by 0 bases, the J end by 2 bases, with 8 bases between. From germline, CDR1 is SGHRS and CDR2 YFSETQ. The CDR3, as DNA: TGCGCCAGCAGCTTGGAGTGGTTAAACACTGAAGCTTTCTTT. Amino acids: CASSLEWLNTEAFF.

The chain couples TRBV7-2 to TRBJ2-5; D is unclear. The CDR3 extends over 12 amino acids. Per the germline V gene, CDR1 is SGHTA and CDR2 is FQGNSA. Trimming left V 9 bases short and J 9 bases short, with 17 bases between. The CDR3 bases are TGTGCCAGTACTGACCCCCTCGAGCCCCAGTACTTC. The encoded protein is CASTDPLEPQYF. The full variable domain, its missing parts supplied by reference TRBV7-2 and TRBJ2-5, is GAGVSQSPSNKVTEKGKDVELRCDPISGHTALYWYRQSLGQGLEFLIYFQGNSAPDKSGLPSDRFSAERTGGSVSTLTIQRTQQEDSAVYLCASTDPLEPQYFGPGTRLLVL.

This clonotype was seen many times. The chain is built from TRBV5-1 and TRBJ2-1; 8 bases align to TRBD2. This CDR3 has 15 residues. Germline values: CDR1 SGHRS, CDR2 YFSETQ. V was clipped by 4 bases and J by 7 bases; unmatched bases: 10. The CDR3 nucleotides are TGCGCCAGCAGCCCCCCAGCGGGAGTAGGGAATGAGCAGTTCTTC. It yields the protein CASSPPAGVGNEQFF. Variable domain in full (rest from reference TRBV5-1 and TRBJ2-1): KAGVTQTPRYLIKTRGQQVTLSCSPISGHRSVSWYQQTPGQGLQFLFEYFSETQRNKGNFPGRFSGRQFSNSRSEMNVSTLELGDSALYLCASSPPAGVGNEQFFGPGTRLTVL.

This sequence joins TRBV20-1 and TRBJ2-7, with 7 nucleotides matching TRBD2. Germline V gene sequence: CDR1 DFQATT, CDR2 SNEGSKA (reference sequence). V shed 5 bases and J 0 bases; nucleotides not matched to a gene: 10. This CDR3 comprises 15 residues. CDR3 amino acids: CSAPYAGAPSYEQYF. The CDR3 DNA follows: TGCAGTGCTCCGTATGCGGGAGCCCCCTCCTACGAGCAGTACTTC.

This clonotype was detected only a few times. The chain joins TRBV7-6 to TRBJ2-1; D is possibly TRBD2 (6 bases). The CDR3 is made up of 21 amino acids. V lost 1 base, J lost 3 bases, and 28 bases lay in between. Germline CDR1 and CDR2: SGHVS and FNYEAQ. The CDR3 reads CASSLGWELGLQAGDYNEQFF. DNA for the CDR3: TGTGCCAGCAGCTTAGGATGGGAGTTGGGACTCCAAGCGGGTGACTACAATGAGCAGTTCTTC.

This chain links TRBV30 with TRBJ2-2; D gene unclear. CDR1 is GTSNPN and CDR2 is SVGIG in the germline V gene (reference sequence). This CDR3 contains 11 residues. V lost 4 bases and J lost 6, with 6 bases in between. CDR3 in DNA: TGTGCCTGGAACAGACCCGGGGAGCTGTTTTTT. Translation gives CAWNRPGELFF.

This clonotype was picked up a small number of times. The chain combines TRBV6-2 or TRBV6-3 with TRBJ2-5; D tentatively fits TRBD1 or TRBD2 (5 bases each). The V gene lost 0 bases and the J gene lost 3 bases, with 17 bases spanning the gap. The CDR3 has 17 residues. Germline CDR1 reads MNHEY; CDR2 reads SVGEGT. CDR3 bases: TGTGCCAGCAGTTACTCGACCCCGAAGGGGACGAAAGAGACCCAGTACTTC. Protein product: CASSYSTPKGTKETQYF.

This clonotype was seen a handful of times. The V call is TRBV30, the J call TRBJ1-5; a possible D gene is TRBD1 (6 bases). V dropped 0 bases and J dropped 6 bases, with 15 bases sitting between them. CDR3 length: 15 amino acids. CDR1 is GTSNPN and CDR2 is SVGIG in the germline V gene (reference sequence). The CDR3, as DNA: TGTGCCTGGAGTGTCCAGGGACACTTAACTCAGCCCCAGCATTTT. Translated, it gives CAWSVQGHLTQPQHF.

The J gene is TRBJ2-7, the V gene TRBV5-4; D may be TRBD1 or TRBD2 (5 bases each). V gave up 4 bases and J gave up 2 bases, with 10 bases separating them. Germline V gene lookup returns CDR1 SGHNT and CDR2 YYREEE (reference sequence). There are 13 residues in the CDR3. CDR3 nucleotides: TGTGCCAGCAGCCGGGACGGTGCCTACGAGCAGTACTTC. Its protein is CASSRDGAYEQYF.

In this sample, this clonotype turned up a few times. The chain couples TRBV24-1 to TRBJ2-2; 10 positions agree with TRBD1. This CDR3 spans 16 amino acids. The germline V gene encodes CDR1 KGHDR and CDR2 SFDVKD. V trimming: 2 bases; J trimming: 4 bases; junction bases outside the gene matches: 3. The CDR3 DNA reads TGTGCCACCAGTGATTCGGGACAGGGGAGCACCGGGGAGCTGTTTTTT. Its translation: CATSDSGQGSTGELFF.

This clonotype turned up a few times. This rearrangement joins TRBV9 to TRBJ2-1, with 8 bases that match TRBD1. The ends lost 4 bases at V and 8 bases at J; junction bases unmatched: 8. The CDR3 is 14 amino acids. CDR1 and CDR2 (germline): SGDLS, YYNGEE. The CDR3 DNA is TGTGCCAGCAGCCGGGGACAGGCTACGTATGAGCAGTTCTTC. This encodes CASSRGQATYEQFF. Combining the CDR3 with reference TRBV9 and TRBJ2-1 gives the whole variable domain DSGVTQTPKHLITATGQRVTLRCSPRSGDLSVYWYQQSLDQGLQFLIQYYNGEERAKGNILERFSAQQFPDLHSELNLSSLELGDSALYFCASSRGQATYEQFFGPGTRLTVL.

The chain employs TRBV18 and TRBJ2-7; TRBD2 agrees at 16 bases. CDR1 is KGHSH, CDR2 LQKENI, per germline. The CDR3 covers 15 residues. With 4 bases clipped from V and 6 bases from J, the junction kept 3 bases outside the gene matches. CDR3 sequence (DNA): TGTGCCAGCTCACTCGGGACTAGCGGGAGGGGCGAGCAGTACTTC. Translated, it gives CASSLGTSGRGEQYF.

V gene TRBV27 combines with J gene TRBJ2-2, with D maybe TRBD1 (5 bases). Germline V CDR1 and CDR2: MNHEY, SMNVEV (reference sequence). The CDR3 length is 16 residues. The ends were cut back, 0 bases at V and 2 bases at J, with 10 bases in the middle. CDR3 DNA sequence: TGTGCCAGCAGTTTATCTGGGGCCGATAACACCGGGGAGCTGTTTTTT. Its translation: CASSLSGADNTGELFF.

For the CDR3, the DNA is TGTGCCAGCAGTCCAGGGGGACTAGCGGGAGTCTCCTACAATGAGCAGTTCTTC. This gives the protein CASSPGGLAGVSYNEQFF. This chain uses TRBV12-3 or TRBV12-4 with TRBJ2-1; 14 nucleotides align to TRBD2. This CDR3 is 18 amino acids long. Trimming removed 5 bases from V and 0 bases from J; junction bases left unmatched: 6.

This clonotype was seen a few times. The rearrangement joins TRBV15 to TRBJ2-4; tentatively, D is TRBD2 (6 bases). This CDR3 has 21 amino acids. CDR1 is LNHNV and CDR2 is YYDKDF in the germline V gene (reference sequence). V was cut by 0 bases and J by 0 bases, with 24 bases left in between. CDR3 amino acids: CATSRDLPLGVTGLAKNIQYF. CDR3 nucleotides: TGTGCCACCAGCAGAGACCTGCCTCTGGGGGTAACGGGACTAGCCAAAAACATTCAGTACTTC.

The chain employs TRBV18 and TRBJ2-3; 7 nucleotides line up with TRBD1. Germline V gives CDR1 KGHSH, CDR2 LQKENI. V was clipped by 8 bases and J by 0 bases; unmatched bases: 5. CDR3 length: 14 residues. The CDR3 is CASNQDRSTDTQYF. The DNA for the CDR3 is TGTGCCAGCAATCAGGACAGGAGCACAGATACGCAGTATTTT. The entire variable domain, with the rest obtained from reference TRBV18 and TRBJ2-3, is as follows: NAGVMQNPRHLVRRRGQEARLRCSPMKGHSHVYWYRQLPEEGLKFMVYLQKENIIDESGMPKERFSAEFPKEGPSILRIQQVVRGDSAAYFCASNQDRSTDTQYFGPGTRLTVL.

At least ten counts were recorded for this clonotype. The chain is built from TRBV6-1 and TRBJ2-6; D unresolved. V lost 6 bases, J lost 0 bases, and 9 bases lay in between. In germline, CDR1 is MNHNS, CDR2 SASEGT. CDR3 length equals 15 residues. The CDR3 is CASSPLNSGANVLTF. The CDR3 DNA reads TGTGCCAGCAGCCCCTTAAACTCTGGGGCCAACGTCCTGACTTTC.

This chain uses TRBV30 with TRBJ2-1, with 13 bases aligning to TRBD2. The CDR3 runs to 15 residues. The ends lost 5 bases at V and 7 bases at J; junction bases unmatched: 8. Germline V gene sequence: CDR1 GTSNPN, CDR2 SVGIG (reference sequence). CDR3 residues: CAWDRLAGGRNEQFF. The CDR3 region has the DNA TGTGCCTGGGACCGACTAGCGGGAGGTCGGAATGAGCAGTTCTTC.

This clonotype was seen only a few times. The chain uses TRBV5-1 and TRBJ2-1, with TRBD2 matching over 10 bases. The germline CDR1 and CDR2 sequences are SGHRS and YFSETQ. There are 16 residues in the CDR3. V was clipped by 6 bases and J by 7 bases; unmatched bases: 13. The CDR3: CASTSRGAGGPNEQFF. The CDR3, as DNA: TGCGCCAGCACCTCGAGGGGAGCGGGAGGGCCGAATGAGCAGTTCTTC.

The V gene is TRBV18, the J gene TRBJ1-1; TRBD1 agrees at 11 bases. This CDR3 region has 16 residues. CDR1 is KGHSH and CDR2 is LQKENI in the germline V gene. V trimming: 4 bases; J trimming: 4 bases; junction bases outside the gene matches: 8. CDR3 region: CASSLGTGGEGTEAFF. In DNA, the CDR3 is TGTGCCAGCTCACTCGGGACAGGGGGTGAGGGCACTGAAGCTTTCTTT.

This clonotype appeared a few times. The rearrangement links TRBV6-2 or TRBV6-3 to TRBJ2-2; D tentatively fits TRBD1 or TRBD2 (5 bases each). The germline CDR1 and CDR2 sequences are MNHEY and SVGEGT. Between the trimmed V and J ends, which lost 6 bases and 3 bases, there was a span of 14 bases. The CDR3 is 15 residues long. CDR3 sequence: CASSPGPLDTGELFF. CDR3 nucleotides: TGTGCCAGCAGCCCGGGACCCCTGGACACCGGGGAGCTGTTTTTT.

A few counts support this clonotype. The chain employs TRBV4-2 and TRBJ2-2; no definite D call. V lost 5 bases to trimming and J lost 6 bases, with 10 bases between them. Germline CDR1 reads LGHNA; CDR2 reads YNFKEQ. CDR3 length: 13 residues. The CDR3 here is CASSSRLAGELFF. CDR3 nucleotides: TGTGCCAGCAGCTCCCGCTTGGCCGGGGAGCTGTTTTTT.